A selection of T cell receptor beta chains follows, all from one sample in a study of OX40 agonist ivuxolimab in advanced cancers. Clones were sequenced by immunoSEQ multiplex PCR, and TCRdb holds only the in-frame ones, with some missing. The table has approximately 16,000 clones, approximately 83% seen once. The sample was CD4+ or CD8+ T cells sorted from blood, taken in a trial of the OX40 agonist ivuxolimab. These receptors came from an adult with an advanced solid tumor such as melanoma, head and neck, liver or kidney cancer. Each CDR3 is given with its conserved first and last residue. A D gene is named only where the DNA matches it firmly. The size entry is marked missing in some rows and otherwise reads once, few, many or a size class.

V gene	clone size	D gene	J gene	CDR3 DNA	CDR3 protein
TRBV14	NA	NA	TRBJ1-1	TGTGCCAGCAGCCAAATCGGGGCTGAAGCTTTCTTT	CASSQIGAEAFF
TRBV5-8	NA	NA	TRBJ2-7	TGTGCCAGCAGTAACAATGAGGAAGACTACGAGCAGTACTTC	CASSNNEEDYEQYF
TRBV11-3	NA	NA	TRBJ2-7	TGTGCCAGCAGCTGGGAGTCCTACGAGCAGTACTTC	CASSWESYEQYF
TRBV9	NA	NA	TRBJ2-1	TGTGCCAGCAGCTTTGGCGACTGGATGTTCTTC	CASSFGDWMFF
TRBV27	NA	NA	TRBJ2-1	TGTGCCACCAGCGTGGGGCTGGGGTACAATGAGCAGTTCTTC	CATSVGLGYNEQFF
TRBV28	NA	TRBD1	TRBJ2-7	TGTGCCAGTTCGCCCCGGACAGGGGGCAAATACGAGCAGTACTTC	CASSPRTGGKYEQYF
TRBV9	once	TRBD2	TRBJ2-1	TGTGCCAGCAGCGGGACGACGGGAGGGAGCTCCTACAATGAGCAGTTCTTC	CASSGTTGGSSYNEQFF
TRBV5-6	NA	TRBD2	TRBJ2-7	TGTGCCAGCAGCGGACTAGACCCCTACGAGCAGTACTTC	CASSGLDPYEQYF
TRBV19	NA	TRBD2	TRBJ2-2	TGTGCCAGTAGTTTCAGCGGGAGGACCGGGGAGCTGTTTTTT	CASSFSGRTGELFF
TRBV2	NA	TRBD2	TRBJ2-3	TGTGCCAACCTGATGACCGGGACTAGTGGGTTATCGCAGTATTTT	CANLMTGTSGLSQYF
TRBV19	NA	NA	TRBJ2-1	TGTGCCAGTAGTTGGGGCACCAATGAGCAGTTCTTC	CASSWGTNEQFF
TRBV7-2	NA	TRBD2	TRBJ2-3	TGTGCCAGCAGCCAGACTAGCGGGAGGGGAGTCACAGATACGCAGTATTTT	CASSQTSGRGVTDTQYF